The 28 T cell receptor beta chains below were found in one sample sequenced in a study of control samples from healthy donors and cancer patients. Repertoires were generated with immunoSEQ multiplex PCR, while TCRdb's copy carries only in-frame clones and drops some. The profile covers around 140,000 clones, with 80% to 95% appearing a single time and about 2.5% taken by the ten largest. The sequenced sample was blood. The receptors stem from a man between 40 and 49 years old in good health.

The chain links TRBV2 to TRBJ1-1, with D uncertain. The CDR3 is 14 amino acids. The V gene's germline CDR1 is SNHLY and CDR2 FYNNEI. Trimming removed 6 bases from V and 5 bases from J, with 16 bases in between. The CDR3 DNA follows: TGTGCCAGCAGGTCCTACCCGGGGAGGACTGAAGCTTTCTTT. It translates to CASRSYPGRTEAFF.

The chain couples TRBV5-6 to TRBJ2-7; the D gene is possibly TRBD1 (7 bases). V was clipped by 4 bases and J by 4 bases, with 18 bases between them. The CDR3 runs 15 residues. Germline V gene sequence: CDR1 SGHDT, CDR2 YYEEEE. CDR3 nucleotide sequence: TGTGCCAGCAGCCCAGTCGACAGGGAGGTGTACGAGCAGTACTTC. Its translation: CASSPVDREVYEQYF.

The chain couples TRBV5-4 to TRBJ1-3; 11 nucleotides agree with TRBD1. V was clipped by 3 bases and J by 1 base; unmatched bases: 6. The CDR3 sequence is 17 residues long. The germline V gene encodes CDR1 SGHNT and CDR2 YYREEE (reference sequence). This chain's CDR3 is CASSSGGQGVSGNTIYF. CDR3 nucleotide sequence: TGTGCCAGCAGCTCTGGGGGACAGGGGGTATCTGGAAACACCATATATTTT.

This chain uses TRBV19 with TRBJ2-2; D is uncertain. The CDR3 length is 13 residues. V was clipped by 7 bases and J by 4 bases, with 10 bases between them. Germline loops: CDR1 LNHDA, CDR2 SQIVND (reference sequence). The CDR3 sequence is CASTPGFTGELFF. For the CDR3, the DNA is TGTGCCAGTACACCCGGTTTCACCGGGGAGCTGTTTTTT.

The chain employs TRBV9 and TRBJ2-1; D is ambiguous. CDR3 length: 13 amino acids. V dropped 3 bases and J dropped 14 bases, with 18 bases sitting between them. CDR1 and CDR2 (germline): SGDLS, YYNGEE. CDR3 loop: CASSATRGGPKFF. The CDR3 bases are TGTGCCAGCAGCGCCACACGTGGTGGCCCTAAGTTCTTC.

The chain uses TRBV28 and TRBJ1-4, with 7 bases that match TRBD1. V shed 11 bases and J 8 bases; nucleotides not matched to a gene: 8. The CDR3 contains 12 residues. CDR1 is MDHEN and CDR2 is SYDVKM in the germline V gene. The CDR3 sequence is CAARQGSEKLFF. The DNA for the CDR3 is TGTGCCGCGAGACAGGGTAGCGAAAAACTGTTTTTT.

The chain joins TRBV10-3 to TRBJ1-5; no clear D. The CDR3 sequence is 13 residues long. V lost 8 bases to trimming and J lost 7 bases, with 15 bases between them. Germline values: CDR1 ENHRY, CDR2 SYGVKD. The CDR3 sequence: CAIGLDRTQPQHF. CDR3 DNA: TGTGCCATCGGCTTAGACCGTACGCAGCCCCAGCATTTT.

This chain connects TRBV12-5 to TRBJ2-5; D possibly matches TRBD1 or TRBD2 (6 bases each). The CDR3 has 17 residues. V lost 0 bases, J lost 1 base, and 15 bases lay in between. In germline, CDR1 is LGHNT, CDR2 FRNRAP. CDR3 coding DNA: TGTGCTAGTGGTTTGGTACTAGGGGGGACGGTCCAAGAGACCCAGTACTTC. Translation gives CASGLVLGGTVQETQYF.

This CDR3 is CASSQDGDRANSPLHF. The CDR3 DNA is TGTGCCAGCAGCCAAGATGGGGACAGGGCTAATTCACCCCTCCACTTT. The chain has TRBV3-1 (or the pseudogene TRBV3-2) and TRBJ1-6; TRBD1 agrees at 9 bases. The germline CDR1 and CDR2 sequences are LGHDT and YNNKEL (reference sequence). The V gene end was trimmed by 0 bases and the J gene end by 6 bases; junction bases not matched to a gene: 3. This CDR3 region has 16 residues.

The V call is TRBV6-5, the J call TRBJ2-2; tentative D call: TRBD2 (6 bases). V dropped 6 bases and J dropped 1 base, with 9 bases sitting between them. The germline V gene encodes CDR1 MNHEY and CDR2 SVGAGI. This CDR3 is built from 14 residues. The CDR3 DNA reads as TGTGCCAGCAGGGGGGGTAGGAACACCGGGGAGCTGTTTTTT. Translating gives CASRGGRNTGELFF.

Here the CDR3 DNA reads TGTGCCAGCAGTTCGACGACAGGGAGGAACTATGGCTACACCTTC. It encodes CASSSTTGRNYGYTF. This chain uses TRBV6-5 with TRBJ1-2; 7 nucleotides align to TRBD1. The ends lost 4 bases at V and 2 bases at J; junction bases unmatched: 7. The CDR3 covers 15 residues. From germline, CDR1 is MNHEY and CDR2 SVGAGI.

This chain joins TRBV11-2 and TRBJ1-2; 9 nucleotides agree with TRBD1. CDR1 and CDR2 from the germline V gene are SGHAT and FQNNGV. The CDR3 loop spans 13 amino acids. V trimming: 7 bases; J trimming: 8 bases; junction bases outside the gene matches: 8. The CDR3, as DNA: TGTGCCAGCACGGTCGCCGGGACAGGGGGCTACACCTTC. Its translation: CASTVAGTGGYTF.

This rearrangement joins TRBV21-1 to TRBJ2-7; the table's D call, TRBD1, was not checked against the DNA. TRBV21-1 is described as a pseudogene. CDR3 length: 16 residues. CDR3 bases: TGTGCCAGCAGTAATCGGGCAGGGACAGGGGGGGACGAGCAGTACTTC. Its protein product is CASSNRAGTGGDEQYF.

V gene TRBV9 combines with J gene TRBJ2-2, with TRBD2 matching over 7 bases. Losses at the gene ends were 3 bases for V and 7 bases for J; bases not matched to a gene: 6. CDR1 SGDLS and CDR2 YYNGEE come from the germline V gene. The CDR3 length is 14 residues. CDR3 region: CASSAGLVGGELFF. DNA for the CDR3: TGTGCCAGCAGCGCTGGACTAGTGGGCGGGGAGCTGTTTTTT.

This chain uses TRBV3-1 (or the pseudogene TRBV3-2) with TRBJ2-1; D possibly matches TRBD1 or TRBD2 (5 bases each). The CDR3 length is 13 residues. Trimming stripped 6 bases from V and 10 bases from J, with 16 bases between. Germline CDR1 reads LGHDT; CDR2 reads YNNKEL (reference sequence). The CDR3 sequence: CASRLLGVGEQFF. The CDR3 region has the DNA TGTGCCAGCAGATTACTAGGGGTTGGAGAGCAGTTCTTC.

This clone was detected only once. The chain couples TRBV9 to TRBJ2-3, with D perhaps matching TRBD1 or TRBD2 (6 bases each). Between the trimmed V and J ends, which lost 0 bases and 2 bases, there was a span of 13 bases. Germline lookup yields CDR1 SGDLS and CDR2 YYNGEE. The CDR3 loop spans 16 amino acids. The CDR3: CASSVAGRGHTDTQYF. The CDR3 nucleotides are TGTGCCAGCAGCGTAGCTGGGCGGGGACACACAGATACGCAGTATTTT.

The chain has TRBV3-1 (or the pseudogene TRBV3-2) and TRBJ2-7, with 8 bases identical to TRBD2. CDR1 and CDR2 (germline): LGHDT, YNNKEL (reference sequence). The trim removed 2 bases at V and 2 bases at J, leaving 2 bases unmatched. This CDR3 is built from 14 residues. The CDR3 DNA reads as TGTGCCAGCAGCCAAACTAGCGGCCCCTACGAGCAGTACTTC. This translates into CASSQTSGPYEQYF.

The chain carries TRBV12-3 or TRBV12-4 and TRBJ2-7; the D gene is possibly TRBD1 (5 bases). The CDR3 sequence is 13 residues long. V lost 2 bases and J lost 9, with 14 bases in between. For the CDR3, the DNA is TGTGCCAGCAGTTTAACAGGCTGGGATAGGCAGTACTTC. Protein: CASSLTGWDRQYF.

The chain links TRBV5-1 to TRBJ1-4, with 12 bases identical to TRBD1. Germline V CDR1 and CDR2: SGHRS, YFSETQ. The CDR3 extends over 16 amino acids. Trimming cost V 0 bases and J 7 bases; bases outside gene matches: 4. CDR3 protein: CASSLAGTGGSEKLFF. CDR3 DNA: TGCGCCAGCAGCTTGGCCGGGACAGGGGGCTCTGAAAAACTGTTTTTT.

The chain combines TRBV2 with TRBJ1-5; D unresolved. The V gene's germline CDR1 is SNHLY and CDR2 FYNNEI. The CDR3 has 15 residues. Trimming stripped 1 base from V and 2 bases from J, with 9 bases between. CDR3 protein: CASSEGGSGNQPQHF. The CDR3 nucleotides read TGTGCCAGCAGTGAAGGGGGATCTGGCAATCAGCCCCAGCATTTT. Full variable domain (missing parts from reference TRBV2 and TRBJ1-5): EPEVTQTPSHQVTQMGQEVILRCVPISNHLYFYWYRQILGQKVEFLVSFYNNEISEKSEIFDDQFSVERPDGSNFTLKIRSTKLEDSAMYFCASSEGGSGNQPQHFGDGTRLSIL.

V and J are TRBV5-5 and TRBJ1-4, with no clear D. This CDR3 region has 14 residues. Germline V gives CDR1 SGHKS, CDR2 YYEKEE (reference sequence). The V end was cut by 1 base, the J end by 4 bases, with 8 bases between. The CDR3 is CASSLLWDNEKLFF. CDR3 bases: TGTGCCAGCAGCTTGTTGTGGGATAATGAAAAACTGTTTTTT.

This clone was seen once. The V and J genes are TRBV3-1 (or the pseudogene TRBV3-2) and TRBJ1-1, with D perhaps matching TRBD1 (5 bases). V gave up 4 bases and J gave up 10 bases, with 13 bases separating them. The CDR3 runs 12 residues. From germline, CDR1 is LGHDT and CDR2 YNNKEL (reference sequence). The DNA of the CDR3 is TGTGCCAGCAGCCGAGACATGGGGGGAGCTTTCTTT. Its translation is CASSRDMGGAFF.

The CDR3 region has the DNA TGTGCCAGCCAGGGACAGGGGGTAACAGATACGCAGTATTTT. Translated: CASQGQGVTDTQYF. V is TRBV6-5 and J is TRBJ2-3; 11 bases agree with TRBD1. Trimming cost V 8 bases and J 3 bases; bases outside gene matches: 4. The germline V gene has CDR1 MNHEY and CDR2 SVGAGI. This CDR3 is 14 amino acids long.

The genes are TRBV7-8 and TRBJ1-4; the match to TRBD1 covers 9 bases. The J segment lost 3 bases and the V segment lost 1 base, leaving 18 bases of the junction unmatched. Germline V gives CDR1 SGHVS, CDR2 FQNEAQ. The CDR3 runs to 21 residues. CDR3 DNA sequence: TGTGCCAGCAGCTTAGATCCTTCGGGGACAGGGTATTTATCGTCTAATGAAAAACTGTTTTTT. Protein: CASSLDPSGTGYLSSNEKLFF.

The chain is built from TRBV19 and TRBJ2-1; perhaps TRBD2 as D (6 bases). Trimming left V 3 bases short and J 4 bases short, with 22 bases between. Germline V gives CDR1 LNHDA, CDR2 SQIVND (reference sequence). The CDR3 runs 18 residues. CDR3 DNA: TGTGCCAGTAGTATCAATTCCAACCCCAGCGGGCTTTACAATGAGCAGTTCTTC. This translates into CASSINSNPSGLYNEQFF.

The CDR3: CASSIGAAGNTEAFF. The CDR3 DNA reads TGTGCCAGCAGCATTGGAGCGGCAGGGAACACTGAAGCTTTCTTT. The chain carries TRBV3-1 (or the pseudogene TRBV3-2) and TRBJ1-1, with no clear D. Germline loops: CDR1 LGHDT, CDR2 YNNKEL (reference sequence). This CDR3 is 15 amino acids long. V was cut by 5 bases and J by 1 base, with 14 bases left in between.

This sequence joins TRBV24-1 and TRBJ2-5, with D maybe TRBD2 (5 bases). The CDR3 sequence is 15 residues long. V was cut by 3 bases and J by 5 bases, with 15 bases left in between. Germline V gives CDR1 KGHDR, CDR2 SFDVKD. The CDR3 loop is CATSDAQNSGETQYF. CDR3 DNA: TGTGCCACCAGTGATGCCCAGAATTCGGGGGAGACCCAGTACTTC.

The CDR3 loop reads CATGTGVGTQYF. Written as DNA, the CDR3 is TGTGCCACCGGGACAGGGGTTGGGACCCAGTACTTC. The V and J genes are TRBV6-5 and TRBJ2-5, with 10 bases fitting TRBD1. Germline loops: CDR1 MNHEY, CDR2 SVGAGI. This CDR3 contains 12 residues. After removal of 10 bases from V and 7 bases from J, the junction contained 6 bases not matched to a gene.